Listed below are T cell receptor beta chains from one sample, sequenced in a study of CD8+CD57+ T cells in acquired aplastic anemia. MiXCR was run by TCRdb on the reads, yielding one entry per CDR3 protein. The data contain some 200,000 distinct CDR3 sequences, more than 45% of them seen just once; the ten biggest clones take up over 7.5%. The specimen sequenced was sorted CD4+, CD8+, or CD8+CD57+ T cells (not recorded which) from PBMCs. These receptors all stem from a human donor with aplastic anemia. Each CDR3 is given with its conserved first and last residue. The D gene is left open where the match is weak. Not every row has a clone size; where given, it reads once, few, many or a size class.

CDR3aa: CASSMGLEETQYF
CDR3nt: TGTGCCAGCAGTATGGGACTAGAAGAGACCCAGTACTTC
d_gene: TRBD2
v_gene: TRBV2
abundance: .
j_gene: TRBJ2-5

CDR3aa: CAIKGDKGEPQHF
CDR3nt: TGTGCCATCAAAGGGGACAAGGGTGAGCCCCAGCATTTT
d_gene: .
v_gene: TRBV2
abundance: few
j_gene: TRBJ1-5

CDR3aa: CASSRSAGQSYGYTF
CDR3nt: TGTGCCAGCAGCCGGTCGGCGGGGCAGTCATATGGCTACACCTTC
d_gene: .
v_gene: TRBV5-5
abundance: .
j_gene: TRBJ1-2

CDR3aa: CASNPDRELGHYGYTF
CDR3nt: TGCGCCAGCAACCCAGACAGGGAATTAGGGCATTATGGCTACACCTTC
d_gene: TRBD1
v_gene: TRBV10-1
abundance: .
j_gene: TRBJ1-2

CDR3aa: CASSPRLAGGETQYF
CDR3nt: TGCGCCAGCAGCCCGCGGCTAGCGGGGGGAGAGACCCAGTACTTC
d_gene: TRBD2
v_gene: TRBV5-1
abundance: .
j_gene: TRBJ2-5

CDR3aa: CRPSRAEAFF
CDR3nt: TGCCGACCGTCCAGGGCTGAAGCTTTCTTT
d_gene: .
v_gene: TRBV20-1
abundance: many
j_gene: TRBJ1-1

CDR3aa: CSVKRLGARDIQYF
CDR3nt: TGCAGCGTTAAAAGGCTGGGGGCGCGAGACATTCAGTACTTC
d_gene: .
v_gene: TRBV29-1
abundance: few
j_gene: TRBJ2-4

CDR3aa: CASRPDRHTEAFF
CDR3nt: TGTGCCAGCAGGCCGGACAGACACACTGAAGCTTTCTTT
d_gene: .
v_gene: TRBV2
abundance: .
j_gene: TRBJ1-1

CDR3aa: CASSYQTGTTEAFF
CDR3nt: TGTGCCAGCAGCTACCAGACAGGGACCACTGAAGCTTTCTTT
d_gene: TRBD1
v_gene: TRBV7-9
abundance: .
j_gene: TRBJ1-1

CDR3aa: CASTPSGTGVSPLHF
CDR3nt: TGTGCCAGCACCCCCTCCGGGACAGGGGTCTCACCCCTCCACTTT
d_gene: TRBD1
v_gene: TRBV5-5
abundance: .
j_gene: TRBJ1-6

CDR3aa: CASSMRLAGVNTDTQYF
CDR3nt: TGTGCCAGTAGTATGCGTCTAGCGGGGGTAAACACAGATACGCAGTATTTT
d_gene: TRBD2
v_gene: TRBV19
abundance: .
j_gene: TRBJ2-3

CDR3aa: CASSLGQHYGYTF
CDR3nt: TGCGCCAGCAGCTTGGGACAGCACTATGGCTACACCTTC
d_gene: .
v_gene: TRBV5-1
abundance: many
j_gene: TRBJ1-2

CDR3aa: CASSPSDRGRVTEAFF
CDR3nt: TGTGCCAGTAGTCCCTCGGACAGGGGGCGCGTCACTGAAGCTTTCTTT
d_gene: TRBD1
v_gene: TRBV19
abundance: .
j_gene: TRBJ1-1

CDR3aa: CASGGTPYNEQFF
CDR3nt: TGTGCTAGCGGCGGGACCCCCTACAATGAGCAGTTCTTC
d_gene: .
v_gene: TRBV24-1
abundance: .
j_gene: TRBJ2-1

CDR3aa: CASSLEGPRGETQYF
CDR3nt: TGCGCCAGCAGCTTGGAAGGGCCCAGGGGGGAGACCCAGTACTTC
d_gene: TRBD1
v_gene: TRBV5-1
abundance: .
j_gene: TRBJ2-5

CDR3aa: CASSGGLVGLETQYF
CDR3nt: TGTGCCAGCAGCGGGGGACTAGTTGGTCTGGAGACCCAGTACTTC
d_gene: TRBD2
v_gene: TRBV9
abundance: many
j_gene: TRBJ2-5

CDR3aa: CSARDSNDYEQFF
CDR3nt: TGCAGTGCTAGAGATTCAAATGATTATGAGCAGTTCTTC
d_gene: .
v_gene: TRBV20-1
abundance: .
j_gene: TRBJ2-1

CDR3aa: CASSFRGSTDTQYF
CDR3nt: TGCGCCAGCAGCTTCAGGGGTTCAACAGATACGCAGTATTTT
d_gene: .
v_gene: TRBV5-1
abundance: .
j_gene: TRBJ2-3

CDR3aa: CASSVTYEQYF
CDR3nt: TGTGCCAGCAGCGTCACCTACGAGCAGTACTTC
d_gene: .
v_gene: TRBV7-2
abundance: .
j_gene: TRBJ2-7

CDR3aa: CSAQVGRGGRQDTQYF
CDR3nt: TGCAGTGCTCAAGTCGGGCGGGGGGGCCGTCAAGATACGCAGTATTTT
d_gene: TRBD2
v_gene: TRBV20-1
abundance: .
j_gene: TRBJ2-3

CDR3aa: CANSLRGANVLTF
CDR3nt: TGTGCCAACAGCTTACGTGGGGCCAACGTCCTGACTTTC
d_gene: .
v_gene: TRBV11-2
abundance: .
j_gene: TRBJ2-6

CDR3aa: CASSPQGVVNTEAFF
CDR3nt: TGTGCCAGCAGTCCCCAAGGCGTCGTGAACACTGAAGCTTTCTTT
d_gene: .
v_gene: TRBV12-3/TRBV12-4
abundance: .
j_gene: TRBJ1-1

CDR3aa: CASRLERMNTEAFF
CDR3nt: TGTGCCAGCAGATTGGAGAGAATGAACACTGAAGCTTTCTTT
d_gene: .
v_gene: TRBV12-3/TRBV12-4
abundance: .
j_gene: TRBJ1-1

CDR3aa: CSARVLRTGSTDTQYF
CDR3nt: TGCAGTGCTAGAGTCCTTAGGACCGGGAGCACAGATACGCAGTATTTT
d_gene: .
v_gene: TRBV20-1
abundance: many
j_gene: TRBJ2-3

CDR3aa: CASSPEGLAESVGFF
CDR3nt: TGTGCCAGCAGCCCCGAGGGACTAGCGGAGAGCGTGGGGTTCTTC
d_gene: TRBD2
v_gene: TRBV7-6
abundance: .
j_gene: TRBJ2-1

CDR3aa: CASSEGDSPLHF
CDR3nt: TGTGCCAGCAGTGAAGGAGATTCACCCCTCCACTTT
d_gene: .
v_gene: TRBV2
abundance: .
j_gene: TRBJ1-6

CDR3aa: CATSGEGFNQPQHF
CDR3nt: TGTGCCACCAGTGGCGAGGGGTTCAATCAGCCCCAGCATTTT
d_gene: .
v_gene: TRBV24-1
abundance: medium-sized
j_gene: TRBJ1-5

CDR3aa: CASSQDQLAGGVETQYF
CDR3nt: TGCGCCAGCAGCCAAGACCAACTAGCGGGAGGGGTAGAGACCCAGTACTTC
d_gene: TRBD2
v_gene: TRBV4-1
abundance: many
j_gene: TRBJ2-5

CDR3aa: CSASGSRVNEQFF
CDR3nt: TGCAGTGCTAGTGGATCCAGGGTCAATGAGCAGTTCTTC
d_gene: .
v_gene: TRBV20-1
abundance: many
j_gene: TRBJ2-1

CDR3aa: CASSLAIRASGYTF
CDR3nt: TGCGCCAGCAGCTTGGCCATCAGGGCATCAGGCTACACCTTC
d_gene: .
v_gene: TRBV5-1
abundance: many
j_gene: TRBJ1-2

CDR3aa: CSLQAGGPSNEQFF
CDR3nt: TGCAGCCTACAAGCGGGGGGGCCCTCCAATGAGCAGTTCTTC
d_gene: TRBD2
v_gene: TRBV29-1
abundance: .
j_gene: TRBJ2-1

CDR3aa: CSVQPVQGSREQYF
CDR3nt: TGCAGCGTCCAGCCGGTGCAGGGCAGCCGCGAGCAGTACTTC
d_gene: .
v_gene: TRBV29-1
abundance: .
j_gene: TRBJ2-7

CDR3aa: CSARRGGGNEQFF
CDR3nt: TGCAGTGCTCGGCGGGGCGGGGGTAATGAGCAGTTCTTC
d_gene: TRBD2
v_gene: TRBV20-1
abundance: many
j_gene: TRBJ2-1

CDR3aa: CASSPDRLAQPQHF
CDR3nt: TGTGCCAGCAGTCCGGATCGGCTCGCCCAGCCCCAGCATTTT
d_gene: .
v_gene: TRBV6-1
abundance: many
j_gene: TRBJ1-5

CDR3aa: CASSSGYNSPLHF
CDR3nt: TGTGCCAGCAGTTCGGGATATAATTCACCCCTCCACTTT
d_gene: .
v_gene: TRBV2
abundance: .
j_gene: TRBJ1-6

CDR3aa: CSVAGTGGRYTF
CDR3nt: TGCAGCGTCGCTGGGACAGGGGGCCGCTACACCTTC
d_gene: TRBD1
v_gene: TRBV29-1
abundance: .
j_gene: TRBJ1-2

CDR3aa: CASSSVPGLAINEQYF
CDR3nt: TGTGCCAGCAGCTCTGTCCCGGGACTAGCTATCAACGAGCAGTACTTC
d_gene: TRBD2
v_gene: TRBV7-3
abundance: many
j_gene: TRBJ2-7